Listed here are 29 T cell receptor beta chains from one sample, sequenced in a study of CD8+ T cells in alopecia areata. As the sequencing template, cDNA was produced by extracting RNA and reverse transcribing it. Here immunoSEQ multiplex PCR was the method, and the copy in TCRdb shows in-frame clones only, minus some. The data show roughly 200,000 clones, roughly three fifths seen once. Material for sequencing was CD8+ T cells sorted from blood. Every receptor here comes from a human donor in good health.

V and J are TRBV30 and TRBJ1-2; the D is unclear. The CDR3 consists of 12 residues. Germline V CDR1 and CDR2: GTSNPN, SVGIG (reference sequence). Trimming took 0 bases from V and 7 from J, leaving 9 bases between them. The CDR3 sequence is CAWSVGSRGYTF. The CDR3 bases are TGTGCCTGGAGTGTAGGCAGCCGTGGCTACACCTTC. Using reference TRBV30 and TRBJ1-2 for the parts outside the CDR3, the full variable domain is SQTIHQWPATLVQPVGSPLSLECTVEGTSNPNLYWYRQAAGRGLQLLFYSVGIGQISSEVPQNLSASRPQDRQFILSSKKLLLSDSGFYLCAWSVGSRGYTFGSGTRLTVV.

The gene calls are TRBV11-2 and TRBJ1-6; TRBD1 aligns across 9 bases. Germline V gene lookup returns CDR1 SGHAT and CDR2 FQNNGV. The CDR3 loop spans 14 amino acids. After removal of 5 bases from V and 10 bases from J, the junction contained 6 bases not matched to a gene. CDR3 coding DNA: TGTGCCAGCAGCCGGGACAGGGTTTCCTCACCCCTCCACTTT. It encodes CASSRDRVSSPLHF.

The rearrangement joins TRBV4-1 to TRBJ2-1; 8 bases agree with TRBD2. V lost 3 bases and J lost 6; bases outside the gene matches: 4. There are 14 residues in the CDR3. Germline assignment: CDR1 MGHRA and CDR2 YSYEKL. In DNA, the CDR3 is TGCGCCAGCAGCCACGGGGGGGCTGGCAATGAGCAGTTCTTC. This sequence encodes CASSHGGAGNEQFF.

This clone was counted a single time. This chain connects TRBV29-1 to TRBJ2-7; possible D gene TRBD2, 5 bases. This CDR3 has 11 residues. Between the trimmed V and J ends, which lost 4 bases and 3 bases, there was a span of 7 bases. From germline, CDR1 is SQVTM and CDR2 ANQGSEA. As DNA, the CDR3 is TGCAGCGTTGTCGGGAACTACGAGCAGTACTTC. As protein: CSVVGNYEQYF.

The chain links TRBV7-9 to TRBJ1-1; 11 bases map to TRBD1. The CDR3 contains 17 residues. The J segment lost 1 base and the V segment lost 4 bases, leaving 8 bases of the junction unmatched. Germline V gene data show CDR1 as SEHNR and CDR2 as FQNEAQ (reference sequence). The CDR3 here is CASSSTGTGGPNTEAFF. CDR3 nucleotides: TGTGCCAGCAGCTCCACCGGGACAGGGGGGCCGAACACTGAAGCTTTCTTT. Full variable domain (remainder filled in from reference TRBV7-9 and TRBJ1-1): DTGVSQNPRHKITKRGQNVTFRCDPISEHNRLYWYRQTLGQGPEFLTYFQNEAQLEKSRLLSDRFSAERPKGSFSTLEIQRTEQGDSAMYLCASSSTGTGGPNTEAFFGQGTRLTVV.

The CDR3 DNA follows: TGTGCCAGCAGCTTAATCTCGACAGGGGGCGCGGGAACTGAAGCTTTCTTT. It is translated as CASSLISTGGAGTEAFF. V usage is TRBV7-2 and J usage is TRBJ1-1; 10 nucleotides align to TRBD1. Trimming cost V 2 bases and J 5 bases; bases outside gene matches: 11. The CDR3 covers 17 residues. Germline CDR1 is SGHTA and CDR2 is FQGNSA.

V and J are TRBV4-1 and TRBJ2-7; a weak D match, TRBD1 (5 bases). The CDR3 covers 15 residues. Trimming shortened V by 4 bases and J by 3 bases, and 16 bases separated the two germline ends. Germline V lookup: CDR1 MGHRA, CDR2 YSYEKL. CDR3 coding DNA: TGCGCCAGCAGCCCTATTAACACAGGCAGCTACGAGCAGTACTTC. Its translation: CASSPINTGSYEQYF.

This chain links TRBV7-3 with TRBJ2-1, with unresolved D. CDR1 is SGHTA, CDR2 FQGTGA, per germline. There are 16 residues in the CDR3. V was clipped by 2 bases and J by 7 bases, with 18 bases between them. The CDR3 DNA reads as TGTGCCAGCAGCTTAGGGCCCGGGCCCAGAGAGAATGAGCAGTTCTTC. Its protein is CASSLGPGPRENEQFF. Drawing the rest from reference TRBV7-3 and TRBJ2-1, the complete variable domain is GAGVSQTPSNKVTEKGKYVELRCDPISGHTALYWYRQSLGQGPEFLIYFQGTGAADDSGLPNDRFFAVRPEGSVSTLKIQRTERGDSAVYLCASSLGPGPRENEQFFGPGTRLTVL.

This clone was seen only a few times. The V call is TRBV5-1, the J call TRBJ2-5; 12 positions agree with TRBD2. The CDR3 runs to 15 residues. Unmatched junction bases numbered 2, after V lost 4 bases and J lost 1 base. Germline V gene lookup returns CDR1 SGHRS and CDR2 YFSETQ. This CDR3 reads CASSGLAGSQETQYF. The CDR3 DNA reads TGCGCCAGCAGCGGACTAGCGGGGAGCCAAGAGACCCAGTACTTC.

The chain employs TRBV4-1 and TRBJ1-1, with a weak D call TRBD1 (6 bases). CDR1 MGHRA and CDR2 YSYEKL come from the germline V gene. The ends were cut back, 4 bases at V and 1 base at J, with 7 bases in the middle. The CDR3 contains 13 residues. The CDR3 spells CASSRGGNTEAFF. The CDR3 region has the DNA TGCGCCAGCAGCCGAGGGGGGAACACTGAAGCTTTCTTT.

CDR3 loop: CASSLTGDSYGYTF. CDR3 nucleotide sequence: TGTGCCAGCAGCTTGACAGGGGACTCCTATGGCTACACCTTC. The chain couples TRBV11-1 to TRBJ1-2; 8 nucleotides match TRBD1. J lost 4 bases, V lost 3 bases, and 4 bases had no gene match. The CDR3 has 14 residues. Germline-derived CDR1 and CDR2 are SGHAT and FQDESV (reference sequence).

The chain has TRBV5-1 and TRBJ2-1; D is unclear. V lost 4 bases and J lost 2, with 13 bases in between. This CDR3 is built from 15 residues. CDR1 is SGHRS, CDR2 YFSETQ, per germline. CDR3 in amino acids: CASSRPGETYNEQFF. Here the CDR3 DNA reads TGCGCCAGCAGCCGCCCGGGCGAAACCTACAATGAGCAGTTCTTC.

The rearrangement joins TRBV7-8 to TRBJ1-2; TRBD1 matches 8 bases. Germline CDR1 is SGHVS and CDR2 is FQNEAQ. Losses at the gene ends were 6 bases for V and 2 bases for J; bases not matched to a gene: 11. This CDR3 comprises 16 residues. The DNA for the CDR3 is TGTGCCAGCAGGGGGGATCCGGGACAGGCGAACTATGGCTACACCTTC. The encoded protein is CASRGDPGQANYGYTF.

The V and J genes are TRBV5-1 and TRBJ2-1, with 7 bases fitting TRBD1. CDR3 length: 16 amino acids. The trim removed 4 bases at V and 4 bases at J, leaving 11 bases unmatched. Per germline, CDR1 SGHRS and CDR2 YFSETQ. CDR3 sequence: CASSLFRDSRYNEQFF. DNA of the CDR3: TGCGCCAGCAGCCTCTTCCGGGACAGCCGTTACAATGAGCAGTTCTTC.

This clone was recorded once. V and J are TRBV2 and TRBJ2-5; D possibly corresponds to TRBD1 (6 bases). The CDR3 has 12 amino acids. The germline gives CDR1 SNHLY, CDR2 FYNNEI. Trimming left V 9 bases short and J 7 bases short, with 15 bases between. The CDR3 DNA follows: TGTGCCAGAGATACAGGGCAGGGGACCCAGTACTTC. Protein sequence: CARDTGQGTQYF.

This clone turned up a few times. The J gene is TRBJ2-1, the V gene TRBV18, with 7 bases fitting TRBD1. J was trimmed by 0 bases and V by 3 bases; bases with no gene match: 2. The CDR3 loop spans 15 amino acids. Looked up from germline, CDR1 is KGHSH and CDR2 is LQKENI. The CDR3 DNA is TGTGCCAGCTCACCCGACAGGGCCTCCTACAATGAGCAGTTCTTC. This gives the protein CASSPDRASYNEQFF.

The chain joins TRBV7-2 to TRBJ2-5, with 9 nucleotides matching TRBD1. Germline V gene lookup returns CDR1 SGHTA and CDR2 FQGNSA. The length of the CDR3 is 15 residues. The V and J ends lost 2 bases and 4 bases, in that order; junction bases with no gene match: 5. CDR3 sequence reads: CASSLNRGLAETQYF. As DNA, the CDR3 is TGTGCCAGCAGCTTAAACAGGGGGCTGGCAGAGACCCAGTACTTC.

This clone was picked up a small number of times. This chain joins TRBV29-1 and TRBJ2-2; 7 bases agree with TRBD1. Germline V CDR1 and CDR2: SQVTM, ANQGSEA. With 5 bases clipped from V and 3 bases from J, the junction kept 6 bases outside the gene matches. The CDR3 extends over 14 amino acids. The CDR3 DNA is TGCAGCGTTTCAGACAGGGATTACACCGGGGAGCTGTTTTTT. Amino acids: CSVSDRDYTGELFF.

A few counts support this clone. This rearrangement joins TRBV29-1 to TRBJ1-1, with a weak D call TRBD1 (5 bases). Germline V gene lookup returns CDR1 SQVTM and CDR2 ANQGSEA. The length of the CDR3 is 12 residues. V was shortened by 5 bases and J by 5 bases, with 12 bases between the two germline ends. CDR3 amino acids: CSVLGDRTEAFF. The DNA of the CDR3 is TGCAGCGTTTTGGGGGATAGGACTGAAGCTTTCTTT.

The gene calls are TRBV27 and TRBJ1-2, with 9 bases aligning to TRBD1. This CDR3 spans 14 amino acids. V lost 5 bases and J lost 5; bases outside the gene matches: 6. Germline V gene data show CDR1 as MNHEY and CDR2 as SMNVEV (reference sequence). The CDR3, as DNA: TGTGCCAGCAGTCCACTGGACAGGGGTTATGGCTACACCTTC. This codes for CASSPLDRGYGYTF.

The V and J genes are TRBV27 and TRBJ2-2; D uncertain. CDR3 size: 12 residues. The germline V gene encodes CDR1 MNHEY and CDR2 SMNVEV (reference sequence). V lost 4 bases and J lost 3, with 3 bases in between. CDR3 bases: TGTGCCAGCAGTTCTTACACCGGGGAGCTGTTTTTT. This encodes CASSSYTGELFF.

The chain recombines TRBV11-3 with TRBJ1-6; D is perhaps TRBD1 (5 bases). Trimming cost V 6 bases and J 2 bases, with 11 bases left between them. In germline, CDR1 is SGHNT, CDR2 YENEEA. The CDR3 runs 15 residues. CDR3 coding DNA: TGTGCCAGCAGATCGGGGGGTCCCTATAATTCACCCCTCCACTTT. Residues: CASRSGGPYNSPLHF.

This clone was recorded only once. As DNA, the CDR3 is TGCGCCAGCAGCTTGTATCGGGGGGAGACCCAGTACTTC. Protein sequence: CASSLYRGETQYF. The chain employs TRBV5-1 and TRBJ2-5, with D perhaps TRBD2 (6 bases). Germline lookup yields CDR1 SGHRS and CDR2 YFSETQ. Trimming cost V 1 base and J 5 bases, with 9 bases left between them. The CDR3 runs to 13 residues.

This clone turned up a few times. The chain has TRBV11-2 and TRBJ2-1, with D possibly TRBD2 on 5 matching bases. Germline V CDR1 and CDR2: SGHAT, FQNNGV. The CDR3 is 11 residues long. The V end lost 8 bases, the J end lost 10 bases, and 12 bases lay between the germline ends. DNA of the CDR3: TGTGCCAGCGGCGACTATGAAGAGCAGTTCTTC. It is translated as CASGDYEEQFF. The whole variable domain, filled in from reference TRBV11-2 and TRBJ2-1, reads EAGVAQSPRYKIIEKRQSVAFWCNPISGHATLYWYQQILGQGPKLLIQFQNNGVVDDSQLPKDRFSAERLKGVDSTLKIQPAKLEDSAVYLCASGDYEEQFFGPGTRLTVL.

The chain employs TRBV6-5 and TRBJ1-1, with D perhaps matching TRBD1 (5 bases). The V gene lost 6 bases and the J gene lost 2 bases, with 16 bases spanning the gap. The CDR3 spans 15 residues. Germline V gives CDR1 MNHEY, CDR2 SVGAGI. CDR3 nucleotide sequence: TGTGCCAGCAGCTGGAAGGGGACCCAAAACACTGAAGCTTTCTTT. This sequence encodes CASSWKGTQNTEAFF.

This clone appeared a single time. The V and J genes are TRBV7-9 and TRBJ1-6; D gene uncertain. The V end lost 8 bases, the J end lost 6 bases, and 14 bases lay between the germline ends. Germline V CDR1 and CDR2: SEHNR, FQNEAQ (reference sequence). The CDR3 is made up of 14 amino acids. Written as DNA, the CDR3 is TGTGCCAGCGCTTATCAGACGGCTAATTCACCCCTCCACTTT. As protein: CASAYQTANSPLHF.

The CDR3 spells CASSTGLGHNEQFF. Here the CDR3 DNA reads TGTGCCAGCAGTACCGGACTGGGACACAATGAGCAGTTCTTC. The V gene is TRBV6-5, the J gene TRBJ2-1, with D possibly being TRBD1 or TRBD2 (5 bases each). The CDR3 consists of 14 residues. Germline CDR1 and CDR2: MNHEY and SVGAGI. V was clipped by 5 bases and J by 5 bases, with 13 bases between them.

This chain links TRBV11-2 with TRBJ2-5; D is unclear. Trimming stripped 5 bases from V and 5 bases from J, with 12 bases between. This CDR3 is built from 13 residues. Germline CDR1 is SGHAT and CDR2 is FQNNGV. This CDR3 is CASSPGFGETQYF. CDR3 nucleotides: TGTGCCAGCAGCCCCGGGTTTGGGGAGACCCAGTACTTC.

This clone was counted a few times. This sequence joins TRBV9 and TRBJ2-5; maybe TRBD1 (6 bases). V lost 3 bases to trimming and J lost 1 base, with 13 bases between them. Germline CDR1 is SGDLS and CDR2 is YYNGEE. This CDR3 comprises 15 residues. Here the CDR3 reads CASSAWTAPQETQYF. CDR3 in DNA: TGTGCCAGCAGCGCTTGGACAGCTCCCCAAGAGACCCAGTACTTC. The whole variable domain, remainder taken from reference TRBV9 and TRBJ2-5, is DSGVTQTPKHLITATGQRVTLRCSPRSGDLSVYWYQQSLDQGLQFLIQYYNGEERAKGNILERFSAQQFPDLHSELNLSSLELGDSALYFCASSAWTAPQETQYFGPGTRLLVL.